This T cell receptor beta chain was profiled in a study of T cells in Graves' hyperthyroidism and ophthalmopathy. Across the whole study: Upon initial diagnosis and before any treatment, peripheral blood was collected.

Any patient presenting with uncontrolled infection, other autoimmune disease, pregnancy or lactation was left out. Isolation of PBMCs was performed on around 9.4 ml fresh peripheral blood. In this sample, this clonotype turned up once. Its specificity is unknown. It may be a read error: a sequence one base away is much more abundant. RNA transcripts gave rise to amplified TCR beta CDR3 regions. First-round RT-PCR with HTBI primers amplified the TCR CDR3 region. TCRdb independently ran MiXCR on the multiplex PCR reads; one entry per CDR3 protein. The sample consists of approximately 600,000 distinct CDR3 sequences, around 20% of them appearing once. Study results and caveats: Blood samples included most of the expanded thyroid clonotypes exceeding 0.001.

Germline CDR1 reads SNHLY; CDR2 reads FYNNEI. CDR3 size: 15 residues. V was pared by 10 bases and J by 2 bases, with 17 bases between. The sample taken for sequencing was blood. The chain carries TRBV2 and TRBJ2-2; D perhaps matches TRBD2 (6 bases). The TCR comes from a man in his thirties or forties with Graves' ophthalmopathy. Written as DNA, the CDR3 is TGTGCCACCAGCGGATCGGGAGTTAACACCGGGGAGCTGTTTTTT. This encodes CATSGSGVNTGELFF.